This is a list of T cell receptor beta chains from one sample in a study of glioma-infiltrating T cells after dendritic cell vaccination. Libraries were prepared by immunoSEQ multiplex PCR; TCRdb keeps only in-frame clonotypes and omits some of them. The profile shows 100,000 to 120,000 clones, nearly 90% of them singletons. Sample: blood, taken after dendritic cell vaccination. The source is a human donor with glioblastoma. Both conserved end residues are part of each CDR3. Each record gives: V gene, clone size, CDR3 length, D gene, J gene, CDR3 protein, CDR3 DNA. The D gene is left open where the match is weak. Size values are once, few and many counts, or a class for expanded clones, and some rows have none.

>TRBV5-1|-|15|TRBD1|TRBJ2-5
CASSSHTGGRETQYF
TGCGCCAGCAGCTCCCATACAGGGGGCAGGGAGACCCAGTACTTC
>TRBV11-2|-|16|TRBD1|TRBJ2-1
CASSLVPGQGWNEQFF
TGTGCCAGCAGCTTAGTCCCGGGACAGGGATGGAATGAGCAGTTCTTC
>TRBV5-8|-|15|TRBD2|TRBJ2-1
CASSLALRGDNEQFF
TGTGCCAGCAGCTTGGCCCTGCGGGGGGACAATGAGCAGTTCTTC
>TRBV10-3|-|14|TRBD1|TRBJ1-2
CAISESGTEYGYTF
TGTGCCATCAGTGAGTCCGGGACAGAATATGGCTACACCTTC
>TRBV9|-|13|-|TRBJ1-1
CASSTGLNTEAFF
TGTGCCAGTAGTACAGGGTTGAACACTGAAGCTTTCTTT
>TRBV5-1|once|12|-|TRBJ2-5
CASSLQGETQYF
TGCGCCAGCAGCTTGCAGGGGGAGACCCAGTACTTC
>TRBV4-1|-|12|-|TRBJ2-1
CASSQARNEQFF
TGCGCCAGCAGCCAGGCCCGCAATGAGCAGTTCTTC
>TRBV5-6|-|16|-|TRBJ1-3
CASSSAGQGSGNTIYF
TGTGCCAGCAGCTCGGCGGGGCAGGGAAGTGGAAACACCATATATTTT
>TRBV11-2|-|13|TRBD1|TRBJ1-1
CASSPQGETEAFF
TGTGCCAGCAGCCCTCAGGGGGAGACTGAAGCTTTCTTT
>TRBV6-4|-|15|TRBD1|TRBJ2-2
CASKDRGDGTGELFF
TGTGCCAGCAAGGACAGGGGCGATGGCACCGGGGAGCTGTTTTTT
>TRBV10-3|-|14|-|TRBJ2-1
CAISERGDRAEQFF
TGTGCCATCAGTGAGAGGGGGGACAGAGCTGAGCAGTTCTTC
>TRBV5-1|-|14|-|TRBJ1-2
CASSLGGVDYGYTF
TGCGCCAGCAGCTTGGGCGGGGTGGACTATGGCTACACCTTC
>TRBV18|few|16|-|TRBJ1-1
CASSSTNRLGKSEAFF
TGTGCCAGCTCATCAACAAACAGGTTAGGGAAATCGGAAGCTTTCTTT
>TRBV30|-|19|TRBD1|TRBJ2-4
CAWSLARTGAPLAKNIQYF
TGTGCCTGGAGTTTGGCGCGGACAGGGGCCCCTTTAGCCAAAAACATTCAGTACTTC
>TRBV7-8|-|13|-|TRBJ1-3
CASSQDPRDTIYF
TGTGCCAGCAGCCAGGACCCGCGGGACACCATATATTTT
>TRBV28|-|16|TRBD1|TRBJ1-5
CASSLWDRRSNQPQHF
TGTGCCAGCAGTTTATGGGACAGGAGAAGCAATCAGCCCCAGCATTTT
>TRBV5-6|-|15|-|TRBJ2-7
CASSLGVSSSYEQYF
TGTGCCAGCAGCTTGGGTGTCAGTTCCTCCTACGAGCAGTACTTC
>TRBV11-3|-|14|TRBD2|TRBJ2-7
CASGRLAVSYEQYF
TGTGCCAGCGGTCGACTAGCGGTTTCCTACGAGCAGTACTTC
>TRBV10-3|-|14|TRBD2|TRBJ2-7
CAITTGLADYEQYF
TGTGCCATCACCACCGGACTAGCGGACTACGAGCAGTACTTC
>TRBV2|-|15|-|TRBJ1-1
CASSDQRGRNTEAFF
TGTGCCAGCAGTGATCAACGGGGGAGGAACACTGAAGCTTTCTTT
>TRBV2|-|16|-|TRBJ2-7
CASSEAVGGVFREQYF
TGTGCCAGCAGTGAAGCCGTTGGCGGGGTTTTCCGAGAGCAGTACTTC
>TRBV2|-|14|TRBD2|TRBJ2-1
CASRGGAGVDEQFF
TGTGCCAGCAGGGGCGGAGCGGGAGTGGATGAGCAGTTCTTC
>TRBV6-1|-|15|TRBD2|TRBJ2-5
CASDSGTSGRETQYF
TGTGCCAGCGATTCCGGGACTAGCGGGAGAGAGACCCAGTACTTC
>TRBV5-1|-|15|-|TRBJ2-7
CASSLEWAGRYEQYF
TGCGCCAGCAGCTTGGAATGGGCGGGGCGGTACGAGCAGTACTTC
>TRBV19|-|15|-|TRBJ2-5
CASSIDQGAPETQYF
TGTGCCAGTAGTATAGATCAAGGGGCCCCAGAGACCCAGTACTTC
>TRBV7-8|-|14|TRBD1|TRBJ2-3
CATGRTGGTDTQYF
TGTGCCACCGGAAGGACAGGGGGAACAGATACGCAGTATTTT
>TRBV5-1|-|16|-|TRBJ1-5
CASSAGTPNDNQPQHF
TGCGCCAGCAGCGCCGGGACTCCTAATGATAATCAGCCCCAGCATTTT
>TRBV5-1|once|14|-|TRBJ2-3
CASSLSDSGDTQYF
TGCGCCAGCAGCTTGTCGGACTCCGGAGATACGCAGTATTTT
>TRBV19|-|14|TRBD1|TRBJ1-1
CASSVDRGRTEAFF
TGTGCCAGTAGTGTCGACAGGGGAAGGACTGAAGCTTTCTTT
>TRBV6-4|-|15|TRBD1|TRBJ1-1
CASSARQGLNTEAFF
TGTGCCAGCAGTGCAAGACAGGGCTTGAACACTGAAGCTTTCTTT
>TRBV29-1|once|13|-|TRBJ1-1
CSVGREKGTEAFF
TGCAGCGTGGGGAGGGAGAAAGGCACTGAAGCTTTCTTT
>TRBV5-1|-|14|TRBD2|TRBJ2-1
CASSRLAGHNEQFF
TGCGCCAGCAGTCGGCTAGCGGGTCACAATGAGCAGTTCTTC
>TRBV30|-|13|TRBD1|TRBJ1-5
CAFGTGANQPQHF
TGTGCCTTCGGGACAGGGGCCAATCAGCCCCAGCATTTT
>TRBV5-1|-|16|-|TRBJ2-3
CASSPGSGPGSDTQYF
TGCGCCAGCAGCCCCGGGAGCGGTCCAGGATCAGATACGCAGTATTTT
>TRBV5-1|-|15|TRBD1|TRBJ2-1
CASRLTGGPDNEQFF
TGCGCCAGCAGACTTACAGGGGGCCCCGACAATGAGCAGTTCTTC
>TRBV7-3|-|16|TRBD2|TRBJ2-2
CASSSPTSGRYGELFF
TGTGCCAGCAGCTCTCCGACTAGCGGGAGATACGGGGAGCTGTTTTTT
>TRBV9|-|15|-|TRBJ1-2
CASSERGGGDYGYTF
TGTGCCAGCAGCGAGCGTGGGGGGGGCGACTATGGCTACACCTTC
>TRBV4-1|-|17|TRBD2|TRBJ2-1
CASSQDLAGGSYNEQFF
TGCGCCAGCAGCCAAGATTTAGCGGGAGGCTCCTACAATGAGCAGTTCTTC
>TRBV29-1|-|11|-|TRBJ1-1
CSALHNTEAFF
TGCAGCGCATTACACAACACTGAAGCTTTCTTT
>TRBV14|-|18|TRBD1|TRBJ1-2
CASSRIGQGVSFLYGYTF
TGTGCCAGCAGCCGAATAGGACAGGGCGTTTCCTTTTTATATGGCTACACCTTC
>TRBV2|-|12|-|TRBJ2-5
CASSAQGETQYF
TGTGCCAGCAGTGCCCAGGGGGAGACCCAGTACTTC
>TRBV7-2|-|15|-|TRBJ1-1
CASSSQTGMNTEAFF
TGTGCCAGCAGCTCGCAGACAGGCATGAACACTGAAGCTTTCTTT
>TRBV10-3|-|13|-|TRBJ2-3
CANAWTSTDTQYF
TGTGCCAACGCCTGGACAAGCACAGATACGCAGTATTTT
>TRBV6-5|once|13|-|TRBJ2-7
CASSYMRNYEQYF
TGTGCCAGCAGTTACATGCGGAACTACGAGCAGTACTTC
>TRBV6-1|-|15|TRBD1|TRBJ1-2
CATYVIEGQGYGYTF
TGTGCCACATACGTCATAGAGGGACAGGGCTATGGCTACACCTTC
>TRBV18|-|13|-|TRBJ1-4
CASSNSAGEKLFF
TGTGCCAGCTCAAACAGTGCGGGTGAAAAACTGTTTTTT
>TRBV4-1|-|13|-|TRBJ1-1
CASSQDNRAEAFF
TGCGCCAGCAGCCAAGATAATCGCGCTGAAGCTTTCTTT
>TRBV27|-|18|TRBD1|TRBJ2-7
CASSLYPLTGKEKAEQYF
TGTGCCAGCAGTTTATACCCTTTGACAGGGAAAGAGAAGGCCGAGCAGTACTTC
>TRBV6-1|-|16|TRBD1|TRBJ2-5
CASSEAERTGTETQYF
TGTGCCAGCAGTGAAGCGGAACGGACAGGGACCGAGACCCAGTACTTC